One sample yielded the 22 T cell receptor beta chains listed below, sequenced in a study of CD8 T cells in ankylosing spondylitis. The study's findings and limits: Blood of patients with ankylosing spondylitis appeared to be characterized by a TCR beta motif of about eight highly homologous variants.

No antigen has been assigned to these receptors. A single record per CDR3 protein comes from TCRdb applying MiXCR to the 5' RACE reads. The top ten clones hold about a sixth of a sample with roughly 400,000 distinct CDR3 sequences, approximately 20% of them seen once. The sample was blood, either unsorted or a sorted T cell fraction (not recorded which). The receptor set was obtained from a male donor with ankylosing spondylitis.

V is TRBV18 and J is TRBJ1-2; no reliable D call. The V end lost 1 base, the J end lost 1 base, and 7 bases lay between the germline ends. Germline CDR1 KGHSH, CDR2 LQKENI. The CDR3 is made up of 14 amino acids. The CDR3 sequence: CASSPLGSNYGYTF. In DNA form, the CDR3 reads TGTGCCAGCTCACCACTGGGCAGTAACTATGGCTACACCTTC.

This clonotype was counted between two and nine times. In DNA, the CDR3 is TGTGCCAGCAGCTTAGTGGGGGGGTCAGCGGGAAGTTTTGATACGCAGTATTTT. Residues: CASSLVGGSAGSFDTQYF. The chain employs TRBV11-2 and TRBJ2-3; 7 bases line up with TRBD2. The CDR3 consists of 18 residues. Germline trimming cut 1 base from V and 6 bases from J; bases unmatched to any gene: 16. Germline V gene sequence: CDR1 SGHAT, CDR2 FQNNGV.

This clonotype was counted between two and nine times. The genes are TRBV6-1 and TRBJ2-7, with D maybe TRBD2 (6 bases). The CDR3 extends over 13 amino acids. The germline gives CDR1 MNHNS, CDR2 SASEGT. V lost 6 bases to trimming and J lost 2 bases, with 11 bases between them. The DNA for the CDR3 is TGTGCCAGCAGGCGGGACGCAACCTACGAGCAGTACTTC. Translating it yields CASRRDATYEQYF.

This clonotype was found a few times. The V and J genes are TRBV7-2 and TRBJ2-4; 11 bases fit TRBD2. Germline loops: CDR1 SGHTA, CDR2 FQGNSA. The ends lost 4 bases at V and 7 bases at J; junction bases unmatched: 12. The CDR3 totals 17 residues. DNA for the CDR3: TGTGCCAGCAGCTCCCACATTAGCGGGAGGGCCGGTAACATTCAGTACTTC. As protein: CASSSHISGRAGNIQYF.

This sequence joins TRBV15 and TRBJ2-7; 14 bases are shared with TRBD2. Germline CDR1 LNHNV, CDR2 YYDKDF (reference sequence). CDR3 length: 17 amino acids. V shed 3 bases, J shed 2 bases, and the junction held 6 bases outside the gene matches. The CDR3 DNA sequence: TGTGCCACCAGCAGGGGGACTAGCGGGAGTATAACCTACGAGCAGTACTTC. This gives the protein CATSRGTSGSITYEQYF.

The chain couples TRBV25-1 to TRBJ1-5; 10 bases align to TRBD1. Germline V gene data show CDR1 as MGHDK and CDR2 as SYGVNS. V lost 4 bases, J lost 3 bases, and 6 bases stayed unmatched. The CDR3 contains 16 residues. The CDR3 DNA is TGTGCCAGCAGTGCCACGACAGGGGGCGTCAATCAGCCCCAGCATTTT. It yields the protein CASSATTGGVNQPQHF.

The chain carries TRBV18 and TRBJ1-1; D not certain. Germline V CDR1 and CDR2: KGHSH, LQKENI. This CDR3 is 15 amino acids long. Trimming pared 3 bases from V and 2 bases from J, leaving 13 bases between. The CDR3 DNA reads TGTGCCAGCTCACCGAGGACGGTACATAACACTGAAGCTTTCTTT. The encoded protein is CASSPRTVHNTEAFF.

This clonotype was seen just once. The chain joins TRBV5-1 to TRBJ1-1, with a possible D match to TRBD1 (6 bases). Germline lookup yields CDR1 SGHRS and CDR2 YFSETQ. The CDR3 sequence is 14 residues long. V shed 0 bases and J shed 6 bases, with 12 bases lying between them. The CDR3 DNA reads TGCGCCAGCAGCTTGGAGGTGGGGGCGCCTGAAGCTTTCTTT. Protein sequence: CASSLEVGAPEAFF.

This clonotype showed up many times. The chain couples TRBV5-1 to TRBJ2-7; D gene unclear. Trimming removed 6 bases at V and 2 bases at J, with 21 bases between. The CDR3 consists of 16 residues. From germline, CDR1 is SGHRS and CDR2 YFSETQ. CDR3 in DNA: TGCGCCAGCACCCCCGGTGACGCGGTAAGGACCTACGAGCAGTACTTC. Protein sequence: CASTPGDAVRTYEQYF.

The J gene is TRBJ1-1, the V gene TRBV7-9, with TRBD1 as a possible D gene (5 bases). The CDR3 is 15 residues long. Germline CDR1 is SEHNR and CDR2 is FQNEAQ (reference sequence). V lost 1 base and J 5 bases, leaving 14 bases between the germline ends. The CDR3 region is CASSLGLAGWTEAFF. The CDR3, as DNA: TGTGCCAGCAGCTTAGGGTTGGCAGGGTGGACTGAAGCTTTCTTT.

This chain connects TRBV7-2 to TRBJ2-5; 9 bases are a match to TRBD2. CDR1 and CDR2 (germline): SGHTA, FQGNSA. Trimming removed 5 bases from V and 4 bases from J; junction bases left unmatched: 11. The CDR3 extends over 16 amino acids. The CDR3 here is CASSVQSSGNGETQYF. For the CDR3, the DNA is TGTGCCAGCAGCGTTCAATCTAGCGGGAATGGAGAGACCCAGTACTTC.

The CDR3 nucleotides are TGTGCCAGCAGTTTTCCTCGTCGTATGGGGGCCGGGGAGCTGTTTTTT. Its protein product is CASSFPRRMGAGELFF. The chain recombines TRBV12-3 or TRBV12-4 with TRBJ2-2; D may be TRBD1 or TRBD2 (5 bases each). V was shortened by 3 bases and J by 6 bases, with 17 bases between the two germline ends. The CDR3 contains 16 residues.

This clonotype showed up many times. This rearrangement joins TRBV10-3 to TRBJ2-1; weak D call: TRBD2 (6 bases). Per the germline V gene, CDR1 is ENHRY and CDR2 is SYGVKD. CDR3 size: 13 residues. V dropped 7 bases and J dropped 4 bases, with 11 bases sitting between them. This CDR3 reads CAITGTLYNEQFF. The CDR3 DNA reads as TGTGCCATCACAGGGACTTTGTACAATGAGCAGTTCTTC.

The chain has TRBV19 and TRBJ2-2, with D unresolved. The V end lost 2 bases, the J end lost 1 base, and 5 bases lay between the germline ends. The CDR3 runs to 14 residues. Germline CDR1 and CDR2: LNHDA and SQIVND (reference sequence). The CDR3 here is CASSITWNTGELFF. For the CDR3, the DNA is TGTGCCAGTAGTATAACTTGGAACACCGGGGAGCTGTTTTTT.

This clonotype has a handful of counts. The V and J genes are TRBV7-3 and TRBJ2-2; TRBD1 might be the D (6 bases). The V and J ends lost 1 base and 6 bases respectively, with 9 bases between them. Germline V gene lookup returns CDR1 SGHTA and CDR2 FQGTGA. This CDR3 has 14 amino acids. The CDR3 DNA reads as TGTGCCAGCAGCTTAAACAAGGGGGCCGGGGAGCTGTTTTTT. This sequence encodes CASSLNKGAGELFF.

The chain has TRBV3-1 and TRBJ1-1; 7 bases line up with TRBD1. V shed 7 bases and J 3 bases; nucleotides not matched to a gene: 8. In germline, CDR1 is LGHDT, CDR2 YNNKEL (reference sequence). CDR3 length: 14 amino acids. Here the CDR3 reads CASTLQGLDTEAFF. CDR3 DNA sequence: TGTGCCAGCACCCTACAGGGGTTAGACACTGAAGCTTTCTTT.

CDR3 protein: CASSKAGSGSTGELFF. DNA for the CDR3: TGTGCCAGCAGCAAAGCGGGCAGTGGAAGCACCGGGGAGCTGTTTTTT. V is TRBV21-1 and J is TRBJ2-2. TRBV21-1 is a known pseudogene. The CDR3 totals 16 residues.

Only a few counts were recorded for this clonotype. J is TRBJ2-1 and V is TRBV7-3; 12 bases agree with TRBD2. The V segment lost 5 bases and the J segment 10 bases; nucleotides outside the gene matches: 3. CDR1 SGHTA and CDR2 FQGTGA come from the germline V gene. The CDR3 has 13 residues. CDR3 amino acids: CASSQLAGGEQFF. The CDR3 DNA sequence: TGTGCCAGCAGCCAACTAGCGGGAGGAGAGCAGTTCTTC. Full variable domain (missing parts from reference TRBV7-3 and TRBJ2-1): GAGVSQTPSNKVTEKGKYVELRCDPISGHTALYWYRQSLGQGPEFLIYFQGTGAADDSGLPNDRFFAVRPEGSVSTLKIQRTERGDSAVYLCASSQLAGGEQFFGPGTRLTVL.

Only a few counts were recorded for this clonotype. This chain connects TRBV7-2 to TRBJ2-4; TRBD2 agrees at 9 bases. CDR1 is SGHTA, CDR2 FQGNSA, per germline. The junction had 13 bases not matched to a gene; V was cut back by 1 base and J by 15 bases. The CDR3 covers 15 residues. The CDR3 reads CASSLDGSGRRGRYF. In DNA form, the CDR3 reads TGTGCCAGCAGCTTAGATGGTAGCGGGAGAAGGGGACGGTACTTC.

This sequence joins TRBV27 and TRBJ2-2; 7 bases align to TRBD1. The J segment lost 3 bases and the V segment lost 10 bases, leaving 8 bases of the junction unmatched. The length of the CDR3 is 14 residues. Germline V gene data show CDR1 as MNHEY and CDR2 as SMNVEV (reference sequence). The CDR3 region is CATSRQGYTGELFF. In DNA form, the CDR3 reads TGTGCCACCTCAAGACAGGGCTACACCGGGGAGCTGTTTTTT.

This chain uses TRBV25-1 with TRBJ1-1; D perhaps matches TRBD1 (5 bases). In germline, CDR1 is MGHDK, CDR2 SYGVNS. The V end was cut by 7 bases, the J end by 0 bases, with 12 bases between. The CDR3 runs 14 residues. The DNA of the CDR3 is TGTGCCAGCATCATGACAGTCATGAACACTGAAGCTTTCTTT. This encodes CASIMTVMNTEAFF.

The gene calls are TRBV20-1 and TRBJ2-5; D not certain. Germline V gene sequence: CDR1 DFQATT, CDR2 SNEGSKA (reference sequence). V gave up 4 bases and J gave up 5 bases, with 17 bases separating them. The CDR3 is made up of 14 amino acids. The CDR3 loop reads CSATGYDPGETQYF. The CDR3 DNA is TGCAGTGCTACCGGGTACGACCCTGGGGAGACCCAGTACTTC.